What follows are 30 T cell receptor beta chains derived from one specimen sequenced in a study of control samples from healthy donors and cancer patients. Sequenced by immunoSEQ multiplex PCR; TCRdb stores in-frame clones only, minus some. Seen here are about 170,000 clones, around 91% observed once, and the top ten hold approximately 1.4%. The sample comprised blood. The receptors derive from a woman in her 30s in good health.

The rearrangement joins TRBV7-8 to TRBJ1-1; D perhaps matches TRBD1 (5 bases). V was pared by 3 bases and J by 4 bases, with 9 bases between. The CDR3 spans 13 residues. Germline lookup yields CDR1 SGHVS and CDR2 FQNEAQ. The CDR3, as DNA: TGTGCCAGCAGCTTCGGGACGATCACTGAAGCTTTCTTT. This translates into CASSFGTITEAFF.

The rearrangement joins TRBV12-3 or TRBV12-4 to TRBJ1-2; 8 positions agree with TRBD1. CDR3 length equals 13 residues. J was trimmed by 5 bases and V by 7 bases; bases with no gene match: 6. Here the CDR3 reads CASTPGGLYGYTF. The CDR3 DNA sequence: TGTGCCAGCACCCCAGGGGGCTTATATGGCTACACCTTC.

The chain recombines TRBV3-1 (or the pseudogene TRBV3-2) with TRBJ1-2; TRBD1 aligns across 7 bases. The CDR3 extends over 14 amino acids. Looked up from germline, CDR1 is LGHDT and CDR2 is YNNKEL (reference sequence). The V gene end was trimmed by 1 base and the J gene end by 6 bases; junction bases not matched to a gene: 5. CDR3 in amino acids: CASSQAAGGDGYTF. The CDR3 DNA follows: TGTGCCAGCAGCCAAGCGGCAGGGGGTGATGGCTACACCTTC.

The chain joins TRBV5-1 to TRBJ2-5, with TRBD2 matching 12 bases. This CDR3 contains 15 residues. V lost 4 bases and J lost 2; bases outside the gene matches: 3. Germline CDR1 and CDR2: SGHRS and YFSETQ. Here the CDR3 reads CASSVGLAGQETQYF. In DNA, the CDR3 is TGCGCCAGCAGCGTGGGACTAGCGGGTCAAGAGACCCAGTACTTC.

The CDR3 sequence: CASSPSGSSYNEQFF. The CDR3 bases are TGTGCCAGCAGCCCTAGCGGGAGCTCCTACAATGAGCAGTTCTTC. This rearrangement joins TRBV7-9 to TRBJ2-1, with 10 bases identical to TRBD2. J lost 0 bases, V lost 5 bases, and 1 base had no gene match. CDR3 length equals 15 residues. Germline loops: CDR1 SEHNR, CDR2 FQNEAQ (reference sequence).

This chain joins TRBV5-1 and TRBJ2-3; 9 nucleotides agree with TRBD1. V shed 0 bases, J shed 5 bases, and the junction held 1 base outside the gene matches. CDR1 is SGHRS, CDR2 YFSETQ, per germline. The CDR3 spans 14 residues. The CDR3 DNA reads TGCGCCAGCAGCTTGGGGACAGGGGTAGATACGCAGTATTTT. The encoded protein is CASSLGTGVDTQYF.

The CDR3 nucleotides read TGTGCCAGCAGTTTAAGCGGCGGGGTTGACTATGGCTACACCTTC. It encodes CASSLSGGVDYGYTF. The chain is built from TRBV28 and TRBJ1-2; no firm D call. V shed 2 bases and J shed 3 bases, with 13 bases lying between them. Germline V CDR1 and CDR2: MDHEN, SYDVKM. The CDR3 totals 15 residues.

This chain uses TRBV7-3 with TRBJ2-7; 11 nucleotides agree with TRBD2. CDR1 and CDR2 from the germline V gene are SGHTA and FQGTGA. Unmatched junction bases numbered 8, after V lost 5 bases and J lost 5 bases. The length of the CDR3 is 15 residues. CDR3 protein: CASSPIAGGRNEQYF. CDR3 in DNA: TGTGCCAGCAGCCCTATAGCGGGGGGGCGGAACGAGCAGTACTTC.

CDR3 loop: CASGGTGANYNSPLHF. CDR3 in DNA: TGTGCCAGTGGGGGGACGGGAGCCAACTATAATTCACCCCTCCACTTT. The chain couples TRBV9 to TRBJ1-6; TRBD1 is a possible D gene (5 bases). Germline lookup yields CDR1 SGDLS and CDR2 YYNGEE. V lost 8 bases and J lost 3, with 18 bases in between. The CDR3 sequence is 16 residues long.

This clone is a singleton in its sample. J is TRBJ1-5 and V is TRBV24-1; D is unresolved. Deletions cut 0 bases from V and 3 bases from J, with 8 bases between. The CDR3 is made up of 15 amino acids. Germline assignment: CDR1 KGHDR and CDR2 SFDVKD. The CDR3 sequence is CATSDLLRLNQPQHF. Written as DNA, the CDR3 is TGTGCCACCAGTGATTTGCTGCGGCTCAATCAGCCCCAGCATTTT.

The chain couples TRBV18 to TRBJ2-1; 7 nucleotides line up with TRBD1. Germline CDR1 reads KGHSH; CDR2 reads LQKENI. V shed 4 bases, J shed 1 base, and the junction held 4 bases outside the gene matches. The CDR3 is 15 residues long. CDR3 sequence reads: CASSRDRVSYNEQFF. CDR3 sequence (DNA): TGTGCCAGCTCACGCGACAGGGTATCCTACAATGAGCAGTTCTTC.

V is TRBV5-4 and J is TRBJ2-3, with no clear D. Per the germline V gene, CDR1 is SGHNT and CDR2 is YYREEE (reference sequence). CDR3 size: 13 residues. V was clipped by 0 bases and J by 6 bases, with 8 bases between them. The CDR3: CASSLGASDTQYF. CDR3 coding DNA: TGTGCCAGCAGCTTGGGAGCTAGTGATACGCAGTATTTT. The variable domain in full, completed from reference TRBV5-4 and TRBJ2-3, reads ETGVTQSPTHLIKTRGQQVTLRCSSQSGHNTVSWYQQALGQGPQFIFQYYREEENGRGNFPPRFSGLQFPNYSSELNVNALELDDSALYLCASSLGASDTQYFGPGTRLTVL.

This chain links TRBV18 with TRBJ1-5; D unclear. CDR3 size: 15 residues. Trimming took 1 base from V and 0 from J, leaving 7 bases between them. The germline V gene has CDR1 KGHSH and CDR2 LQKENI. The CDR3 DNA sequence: TGTGCCAGCTCACCACAATCAAGTAGCAATCAGCCCCAGCATTTT. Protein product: CASSPQSSSNQPQHF.

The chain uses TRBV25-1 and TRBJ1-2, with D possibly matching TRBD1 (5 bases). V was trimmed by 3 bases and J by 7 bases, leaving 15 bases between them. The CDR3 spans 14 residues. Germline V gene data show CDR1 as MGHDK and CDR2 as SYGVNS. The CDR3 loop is CASSDRVHSTGYTF. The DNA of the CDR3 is TGTGCCAGCAGTGACAGGGTACATTCTACTGGCTACACCTTC.

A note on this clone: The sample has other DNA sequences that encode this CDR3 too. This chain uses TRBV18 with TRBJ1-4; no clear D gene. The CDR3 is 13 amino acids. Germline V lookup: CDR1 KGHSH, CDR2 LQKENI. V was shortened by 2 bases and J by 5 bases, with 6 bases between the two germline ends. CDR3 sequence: CASSPGLNEKLFF. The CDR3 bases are TGTGCCAGCTCACCAGGGTTGAATGAAAAACTGTTTTTT.

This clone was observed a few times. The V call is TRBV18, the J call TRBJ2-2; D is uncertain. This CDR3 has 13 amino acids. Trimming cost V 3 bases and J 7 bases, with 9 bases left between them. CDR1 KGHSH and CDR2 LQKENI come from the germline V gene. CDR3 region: CASSPVLSGELFF. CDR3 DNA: TGTGCCAGCTCACCCGTCTTGAGCGGGGAGCTGTTTTTT. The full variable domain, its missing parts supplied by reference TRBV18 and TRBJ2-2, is NAGVMQNPRHLVRRRGQEARLRCSPMKGHSHVYWYRQLPEEGLKFMVYLQKENIIDESGMPKERFSAEFPKEGPSILRIQQVVRGDSAAYFCASSPVLSGELFFGEGSRLTVL.

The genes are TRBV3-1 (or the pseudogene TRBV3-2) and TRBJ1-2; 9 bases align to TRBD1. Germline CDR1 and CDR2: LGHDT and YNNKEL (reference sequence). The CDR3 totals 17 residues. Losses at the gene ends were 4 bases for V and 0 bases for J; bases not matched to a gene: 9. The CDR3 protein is CASSPPGQGRSNYGYTF. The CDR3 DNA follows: TGTGCCAGCAGCCCCCCCGGACAGGGGCGCTCTAACTATGGCTACACCTTC.

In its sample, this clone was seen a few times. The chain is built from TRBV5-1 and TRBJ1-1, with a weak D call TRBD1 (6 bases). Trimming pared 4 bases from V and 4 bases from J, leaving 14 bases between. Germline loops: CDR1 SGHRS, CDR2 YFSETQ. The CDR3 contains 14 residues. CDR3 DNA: TGCGCCAGCAGCCCGGGGGACATAACCACTGAAGCTTTCTTT. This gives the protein CASSPGDITTEAFF.

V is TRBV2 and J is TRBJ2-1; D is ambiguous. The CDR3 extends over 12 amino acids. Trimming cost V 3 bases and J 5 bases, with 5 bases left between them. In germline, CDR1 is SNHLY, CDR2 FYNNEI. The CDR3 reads CASSDLNNEQFF. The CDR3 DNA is TGTGCCAGCAGTGATTTAAACAATGAGCAGTTCTTC.

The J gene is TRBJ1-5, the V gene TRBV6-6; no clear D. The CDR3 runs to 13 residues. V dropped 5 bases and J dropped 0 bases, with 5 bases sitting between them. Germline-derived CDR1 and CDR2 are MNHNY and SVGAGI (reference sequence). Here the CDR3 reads CASSMYSNQPQHF. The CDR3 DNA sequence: TGTGCCAGCAGTATGTATAGCAATCAGCCCCAGCATTTT.

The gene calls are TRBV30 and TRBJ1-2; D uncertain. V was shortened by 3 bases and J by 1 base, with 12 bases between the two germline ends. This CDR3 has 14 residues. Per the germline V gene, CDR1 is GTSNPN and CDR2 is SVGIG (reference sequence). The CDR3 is CAWRLYGYNYGYTF. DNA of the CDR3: TGTGCCTGGAGGTTATACGGCTATAACTATGGCTACACCTTC. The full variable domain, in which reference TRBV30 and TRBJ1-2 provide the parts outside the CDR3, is SQTIHQWPATLVQPVGSPLSLECTVEGTSNPNLYWYRQAAGRGLQLLFYSVGIGQISSEVPQNLSASRPQDRQFILSSKKLLLSDSGFYLCAWRLYGYNYGYTFGSGTRLTVV.

CDR3 coding DNA: TGTGCCAGCAGCCAACTAGGGGCCTACAATGAGCAGTTCTTC. It encodes CASSQLGAYNEQFF. The rearrangement links TRBV4-2 to TRBJ2-1; D is possibly TRBD1 (5 bases). The CDR3 has 14 residues. Trimming pared 2 bases from V and 2 bases from J, leaving 7 bases between. CDR1 is LGHNA, CDR2 YNFKEQ, per germline.

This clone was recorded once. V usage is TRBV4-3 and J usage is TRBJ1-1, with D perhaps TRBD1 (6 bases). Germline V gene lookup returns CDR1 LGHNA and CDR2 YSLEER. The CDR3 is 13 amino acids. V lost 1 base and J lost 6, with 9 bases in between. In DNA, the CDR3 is TGCGCCAGCAGCCAAGGCCCAGGGGCTGAAGCTTTCTTT. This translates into CASSQGPGAEAFF.

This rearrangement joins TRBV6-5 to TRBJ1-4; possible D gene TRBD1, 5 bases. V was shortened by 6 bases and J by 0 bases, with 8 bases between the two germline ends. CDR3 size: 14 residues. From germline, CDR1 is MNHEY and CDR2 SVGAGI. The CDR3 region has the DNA TGTGCCAGCAGCCCGACAGCAACTAATGAAAAACTGTTTTTT. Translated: CASSPTATNEKLFF.

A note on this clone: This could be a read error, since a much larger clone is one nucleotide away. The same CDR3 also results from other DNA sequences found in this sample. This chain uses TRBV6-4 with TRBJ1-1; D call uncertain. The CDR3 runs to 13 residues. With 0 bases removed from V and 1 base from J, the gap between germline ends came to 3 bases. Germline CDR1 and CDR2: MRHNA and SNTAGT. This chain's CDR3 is CASSDSTNTEAFF. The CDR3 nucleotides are TGTGCCAGCAGTGACTCGACGAACACTGAAGCTTTCTTT.

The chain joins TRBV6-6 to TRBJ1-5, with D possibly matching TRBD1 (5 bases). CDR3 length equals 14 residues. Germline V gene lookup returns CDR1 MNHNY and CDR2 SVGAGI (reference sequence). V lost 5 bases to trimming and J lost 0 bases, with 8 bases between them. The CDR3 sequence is CASSGTPSNQPQHF. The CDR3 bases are TGTGCCAGCAGTGGGACGCCTAGCAATCAGCCCCAGCATTTT.

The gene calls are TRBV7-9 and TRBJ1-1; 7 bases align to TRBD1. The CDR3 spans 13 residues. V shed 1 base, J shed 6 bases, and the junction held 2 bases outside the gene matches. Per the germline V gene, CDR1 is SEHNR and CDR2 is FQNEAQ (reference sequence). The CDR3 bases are TGTGCCAGCAGCTTAGTCAGGGGGTCTGAAGCTTTCTTT. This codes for CASSLVRGSEAFF.

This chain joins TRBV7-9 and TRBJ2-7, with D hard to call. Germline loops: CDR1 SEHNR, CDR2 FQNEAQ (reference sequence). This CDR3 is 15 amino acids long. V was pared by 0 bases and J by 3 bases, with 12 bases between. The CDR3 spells CASSLAGRRDYEQYF. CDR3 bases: TGTGCCAGCAGCTTAGCGGGTCGAAGAGACTACGAGCAGTACTTC.

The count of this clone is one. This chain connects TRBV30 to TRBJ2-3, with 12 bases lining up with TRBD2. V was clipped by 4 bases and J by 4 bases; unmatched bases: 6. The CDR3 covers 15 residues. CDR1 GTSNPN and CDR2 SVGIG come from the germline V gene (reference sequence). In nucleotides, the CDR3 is TGTGCCTGGACTAGCGGGAGGGCCCGTTCAGATACGCAGTATTTT. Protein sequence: CAWTSGRARSDTQYF.

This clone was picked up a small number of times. Here the CDR3 DNA reads TGCGCCAGCAGCCCGTCCGGGACTAGCGGGGCGGAAGATACGCAGTATTTT. This codes for CASSPSGTSGAEDTQYF. J is TRBJ2-3 and V is TRBV4-1; 13 nucleotides match TRBD2. The trim removed 4 bases at V and 5 bases at J, leaving 9 bases unmatched. Germline CDR1 reads MGHRA; CDR2 reads YSYEKL. This CDR3 has 17 residues.